The clone carrying this T cell receptor (beta chain) was picked up one time. This entry belongs to a study of CD8 T cells in ankylosing spondylitis. From the 5' RACE reads, TCRdb called clonotypes with MiXCR, one entry per CDR3 protein. The repertoire includes around 250,000 distinct CDR3 sequences, 30% to 35% of them detected once, and about 4.2% sits in the top ten. This CDR3 region has 12 residues. Between the trimmed V and J ends, which lost 3 bases and 6 bases, there was a span of 8 bases. This chain joins TRBV12-3 or TRBV12-4 and TRBJ1-1; D is possibly TRBD1 (6 bases). This receptor was obtained from a male donor with ankylosing spondylitis or in good health (not recorded which). The sample comprised blood, either unsorted or a sorted T cell fraction (not recorded which). In DNA, the CDR3 is TGTGCCAGCAGTTTGGGGGCCCCTGAAGCTTTCTTT. This translates into CASSLGAPEAFF.